A selection of T cell receptor beta chains follows, all from one sample in a study of HIV-infected patients and healthy controls. TCRdb recomputed calls from the 5' RACE reads with MiXCR, one row per CDR3 protein. Of some 6,200 distinct CDR3 sequences listed, under 30% are singletons. Sequences were derived from blood, sampled before antiretroviral therapy. These receptors were taken from an adult with HIV infection. The CDR3 runs from the conserved cysteine through the conserved F or W. The order of the fields is V gene, clone size, J gene, D gene, CDR3 protein, CDR3 DNA. D genes are given only for firm matches. Only some rows state a clone size, as once, few, many or a class for expanded clones.

>TRBV11-3|medium-sized|TRBJ2-1|.
CASTVGPLPYNEQFF
TGTGCCAGCACCGTTGGGCCGCTCCCCTACAATGAGCAGTTCTTC
>TRBV3-1|medium-sized|TRBJ2-7|.
CASGTLPYEQYF
TGTGCCAGCGGGACCCTGCCCTACGAGCAGTACTTC
>TRBV5-4|many|TRBJ2-3|.
CASSLEGPGPDTQYF
TGTGCCAGCAGCTTGGAGGGACCTGGACCAGATACGCAGTATTTT
>TRBV20-1|.|TRBJ2-4|TRBD2
CSAPTSGAGRAKNIQYF
TGCAGTGCCCCCACCAGCGGGGCTGGAAGAGCCAAAAACATTCAGTACTTC
>TRBV5-4|.|TRBJ1-5|.
CASSLDSQPQHF
TGTGCCAGCAGCTTGGATAGTCAGCCCCAGCATTTT
>TRBV11-1|many|TRBJ2-5|.
CASRASGRGETQYF
TGTGCCAGCAGAGCCTCTGGGCGGGGAGAGACCCAGTACTTC
>TRBV2|large|TRBJ2-2|.
CARGLPGGGELFF
TGTGCCAGGGGACTCCCTGGGGGCGGGGAGCTGTTTTTT
>TRBV5-1|medium-sized|TRBJ2-1|.
CASSLVLGGNEQFF
TGCGCCAGCAGCTTGGTGCTAGGGGGTAATGAGCAGTTCTTC
>TRBV13|large|TRBJ1-6|.
CASSLIRGEAYNSPLHF
TGTGCCAGCAGCTTAATCAGGGGAGAGGCCTATAATTCACCCCTCCACTTT
>TRBV2|.|TRBJ2-5|.
CASRDLQETQYF
TGTGCCAGCAGAGACCTTCAAGAGACCCAGTACTTC
>TRBV6-6|medium-sized|TRBJ2-7|.
CARSLGEGYEQYF
TGTGCCAGGTCCCTGGGAGAGGGGTACGAGCAGTACTTC
>TRBV7-9|.|TRBJ2-1|.
CVSSPRWVLTGSSYNEQFF
TGTGTCAGCAGCCCGCGGTGGGTCCTGACTGGGAGCTCCTACAATGAGCAGTTCTTC
>TRBV19|many|TRBJ2-5|TRBD1
CASSMGQPKETQYF
TGTGCCAGTAGTATGGGACAGCCGAAAGAGACCCAGTACTTC
>TRBV9|medium-sized|TRBJ1-1|TRBD1
CASSVVDRMNTEAFF
TGTGCCAGCAGCGTAGTGGACAGGATGAACACTGAAGCTTTCTTT
>TRBV4-1|.|TRBJ1-5|.
CASSQVLSREYSNQPQHF
TGCGCCAGCAGCCAAGTCTTAAGTAGGGAGTATAGCAATCAGCCCCAGCATTTT
>TRBV4-1|.|TRBJ2-7|.
CASSQWVGAYEQYF
TGCGCCAGCAGCCAATGGGTCGGGGCCTACGAGCAGTACTTC
>TRBV18|medium-sized|TRBJ2-7|.
CASSPPVQGPNYEQYF
TGTGCCAGCTCACCACCCGTCCAGGGTCCTAATTACGAGCAGTACTTC
>TRBV9|medium-sized|TRBJ2-7|.
CASSVSPLGAYEQYF
TGTGCCAGCAGCGTTAGTCCCCTGGGGGCGTACGAGCAGTACTTC
>TRBV9|medium-sized|TRBJ2-5|.
CASSQEDGPQYF
TGTGCCAGCAGTCAAGAGGACGGTCCCCAGTACTTC
>TRBV2|few|TRBJ2-1|.
CASSGPREESYNEQFF
TGTGCCAGCAGCGGCCCCAGGGAAGAATCCTACAATGAGCAGTTCTTC
>TRBV4-2|few|TRBJ2-5|.
CASSLTKGGVGETQYF
TGTGCCAGCAGCCTAACGAAAGGCGGGGTGGGAGAGACCCAGTACTTC
>TRBV6-2/TRBV6-3|.|TRBJ2-2|.
CASRDGPPDTGELFF
TGTGCCAGCAGGGATGGGCCCCCCGACACCGGGGAGCTGTTTTTT
>TRBV7-6|medium-sized|TRBJ1-3|.
CASSLEADWAVSSGNTIYF
TGTGCCAGCAGCTTAGAGGCCGATTGGGCAGTCTCCTCTGGAAACACCATATATTTT
>TRBV7-3|medium-sized|TRBJ1-1|.
CASSLEDGTEAFF
TGTGCCAGCAGCTTGGAGGATGGCACTGAAGCTTTCTTT
>TRBV4-3|few|TRBJ1-3|TRBD1
CASSPGQGSTIYF
TGCGCCAGCAGCCCCGGACAGGGCAGCACCATATATTTT
>TRBV4-1|.|TRBJ1-5|TRBD1
CASSQRGGQGDPQHF
TGCGCCAGCAGCCAAAGGGGGGGACAGGGTGACCCCCAGCATTTT
>TRBV15|many|TRBJ2-4|.
CATSRDRTGQLQYF
TGTGCCACCAGCAGAGATCGTACAGGGCAGCTTCAGTACTTC
>TRBV27|medium-sized|TRBJ2-1|TRBD1
CASRQGDEQFF
TGTGCCAGCAGGCAGGGGGATGAGCAGTTCTTC
>TRBV11-2|few|TRBJ2-7|TRBD1
CASSYSGTGDTYEQYF
TGTGCCAGCAGCTACTCCGGGACAGGGGACACCTACGAGCAGTACTTC
>TRBV11-2|medium-sized|TRBJ1-3|.
CASSLSTGQGNTIYF
TGTGCCAGCAGCTTATCTACCGGGCAGGGGAACACCATATATTTT
>TRBV28|medium-sized|TRBJ2-7|TRBD1
CASLGTGEYEQYF
TGTGCCAGCCTCGGGACAGGAGAATACGAGCAGTACTTC
>TRBV6-6|many|TRBJ2-5|.
CASSYSVAGGEVYF
TGTGCCAGCAGTTACTCGGTGGCAGGGGGGGAGGTGTACTTC
>TRBV6-1|few|TRBJ2-2|.
CASSGMGGIFTGELFF
TGTGCCAGCAGTGGTATGGGGGGTATATTCACCGGGGAGCTGTTTTTT
>TRBV11-2|.|TRBJ1-2|TRBD1
CASSSPTGQGGYGYTF
TGTGCCAGCAGCTCCCCCACCGGACAGGGAGGTTATGGATACACCTTC
>TRBV7-9|many|TRBJ2-1|.
CASSALPLTDRENEQFF
TGTGCCAGCAGCGCCCTTCCCCTGACGGACCGGGAGAATGAGCAGTTCTTC
>TRBV2|medium-sized|TRBJ1-4|TRBD1
CASEAQTTGPANEKLFF
TGTGCCAGCGAGGCCCAGACGACAGGGCCTGCTAATGAAAAACTGTTTTTT
>TRBV11-2|medium-sized|TRBJ2-5|TRBD2
CASSKGASGASRYETQYF
TGTGCCAGCAGCAAGGGGGCTAGCGGGGCCTCCAGGTATGAGACCCAGTACTTC
>TRBV6-2/TRBV6-3|many|TRBJ2-1|TRBD2
CASSYSKLAGGYNEQFF
TGTGCCAGCAGTTACTCAAAACTAGCGGGGGGTTACAATGAGCAGTTCTTC
>TRBV19|many|TRBJ2-2|.
CASSIGVTAGNTGELFF
TGTGCCAGTAGTATAGGGGTTACCGCCGGGAACACCGGGGAGCTGTTTTTT
>TRBV6-5|.|TRBJ1-2|.
CARSYSHRGGGYTF
TGTGCCAGAAGTTACTCCCATCGGGGCGGCGGCTACACCTTC
>TRBV7-6|.|TRBJ1-2|.
CASSRDGSYGYTF
TGTGCCAGCAGCAGGGACGGATCCTATGGCTACACCTTC
>TRBV4-2|many|TRBJ2-7|.
CASSQDVPSDSYEQYF
TGTGCCAGCAGCCAAGATGTTCCTAGCGACTCCTACGAGCAGTACTTC
>TRBV4-1|medium-sized|TRBJ2-5|.
CASSPGRYQETQYF
TGCGCCAGCAGCCCCGGACGGTACCAAGAGACCCAGTACTTC
>TRBV12-5|many|TRBJ2-3|TRBD2
CASAPGGGTDTQYF
TGTGCTAGTGCCCCGGGAGGGGGAACAGATACGCAGTATTTT
>TRBV12-3/TRBV12-4|medium-sized|TRBJ2-5|TRBD2
CASSLTSGAQETQYF
TGTGCCAGCAGTTTGACTAGCGGGGCCCAAGAGACCCAGTACTTC
>TRBV2|medium-sized|TRBJ1-1|.
CARWRWGDGEAFF
TGTGCCAGGTGGAGGTGGGGGGACGGTGAAGCTTTCTTT
>TRBV27|medium-sized|TRBJ1-5|.
CASSLSPGGQPQHF
TGTGCCAGCAGTTTATCCCCCGGAGGTCAGCCCCAGCATTTT
>TRBV12-3/TRBV12-4|many|TRBJ2-2|TRBD2
CASNLAEGTGELFF
TGTGCCAGCAATCTAGCGGAGGGGACCGGGGAGCTGTTTTTT
>TRBV4-2|.|TRBJ1-1|TRBD1
CASSPQGQGDTEAFF
TGTGCCAGCAGCCCCCAAGGGCAGGGGGACACTGAAGCTTTCTTT
>TRBV5-1|medium-sized|TRBJ1-4|.
CASSWGGSTNEKLFF
TGCGCCAGCAGCTGGGGGGGCAGCACTAATGAAAAACTGTTTTTT
>TRBV11-2|medium-sized|TRBJ1-6|.
CASSLGIRNSPLHF
TGTGCCAGCAGCTTAGGTATAAGGAATTCACCCCTCCACTTT
>TRBV4-2|few|TRBJ2-5|.
CASSQDEAGLQETQYF
TGTGCCAGCAGCCAAGACGAGGCGGGCCTCCAAGAGACCCAGTACTTC
>TRBV7-9|medium-sized|TRBJ1-4|.
CASSLDLGIDEKLFF
TGTGCCAGCAGCTTAGATCTGGGGATTGATGAAAAACTGTTTTTT
>TRBV6-1|medium-sized|TRBJ2-5|.
CASSDPKSTIETQYF
TGTGCCAGCAGTGACCCTAAATCGACGATAGAGACCCAGTACTTC
>TRBV11-1|many|TRBJ1-1|.
CASSLAGLPEAFF
TGTGCCAGCAGCTTAGCGGGCTTGCCTGAAGCTTTCTTT
>TRBV9|many|TRBJ1-1|.
CASGKPGAPEAFF
TGTGCCAGCGGCAAGCCAGGTGCCCCTGAAGCTTTCTTT
>TRBV23-1|once|TRBJ2-4|.
CASLGAKNIQYF
TGCGCCAGCCTGGGGGCCAAAAACATTCAGTACTTC
>TRBV6-4|many|TRBJ2-3|TRBD2
CASSDAAGGPTDTQYF
TGTGCCAGCAGTGATGCGGCGGGGGGACCCACAGATACGCAGTATTTT
>TRBV12-3/TRBV12-4|many|TRBJ1-1|TRBD1
CASSRTGGSTEAFF
TGTGCCAGCTCCCGGACAGGGGGGAGTACTGAAGCTTTCTTT